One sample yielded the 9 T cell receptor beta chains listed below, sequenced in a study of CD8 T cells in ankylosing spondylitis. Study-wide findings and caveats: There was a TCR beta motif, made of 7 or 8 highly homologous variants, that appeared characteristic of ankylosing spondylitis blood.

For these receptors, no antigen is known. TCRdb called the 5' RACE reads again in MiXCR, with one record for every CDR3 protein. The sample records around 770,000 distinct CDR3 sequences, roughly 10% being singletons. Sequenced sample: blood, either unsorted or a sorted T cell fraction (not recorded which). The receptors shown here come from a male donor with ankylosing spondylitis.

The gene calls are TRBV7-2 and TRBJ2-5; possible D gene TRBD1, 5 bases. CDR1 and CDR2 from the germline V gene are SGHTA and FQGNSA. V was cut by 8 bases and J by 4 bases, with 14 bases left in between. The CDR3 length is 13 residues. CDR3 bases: TGTGCCAGCGGCAAGACAGCGTCAGAGACCCAGTACTTC. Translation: CASGKTASETQYF. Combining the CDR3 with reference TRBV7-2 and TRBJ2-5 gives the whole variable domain GAGVSQSPSNKVTEKGKDVELRCDPISGHTALYWYRQSLGQGLEFLIYFQGNSAPDKSGLPSDRFSAERTGGSVSTLTIQRTQQEDSAVYLCASGKTASETQYFGPGTRLLVL.

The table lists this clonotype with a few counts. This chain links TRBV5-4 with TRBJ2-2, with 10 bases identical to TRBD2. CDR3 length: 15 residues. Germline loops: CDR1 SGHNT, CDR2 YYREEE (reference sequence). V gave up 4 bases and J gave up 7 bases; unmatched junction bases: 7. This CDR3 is CASSILAGKVGELFF. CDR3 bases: TGTGCCAGCAGCATACTAGCGGGAAAGGTCGGGGAGCTGTTTTTT. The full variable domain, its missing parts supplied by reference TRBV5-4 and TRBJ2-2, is ETGVTQSPTHLIKTRGQQVTLRCSSQSGHNTVSWYQQALGQGPQFIFQYYREEENGRGNFPPRFSGLQFPNYSSELNVNALELDDSALYLCASSILAGKVGELFFGEGSRLTVL.

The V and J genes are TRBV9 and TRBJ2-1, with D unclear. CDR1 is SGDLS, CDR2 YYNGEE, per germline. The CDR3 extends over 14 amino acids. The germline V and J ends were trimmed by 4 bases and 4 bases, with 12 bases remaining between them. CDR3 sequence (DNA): TGTGCCAGCAGCTCTGCGATGGTGTACAATGAGCAGTTCTTC. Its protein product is CASSSAMVYNEQFF. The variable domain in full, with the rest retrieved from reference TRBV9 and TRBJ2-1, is DSGVTQTPKHLITATGQRVTLRCSPRSGDLSVYWYQQSLDQGLQFLIQYYNGEERAKGNILERFSAQQFPDLHSELNLSSLELGDSALYFCASSSAMVYNEQFFGPGTRLTVL.

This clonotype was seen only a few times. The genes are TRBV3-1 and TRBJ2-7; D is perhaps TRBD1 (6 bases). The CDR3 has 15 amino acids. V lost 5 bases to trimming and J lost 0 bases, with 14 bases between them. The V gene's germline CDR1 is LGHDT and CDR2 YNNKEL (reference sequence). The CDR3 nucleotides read TGTGCCAGCAGCACGTGGCAGGGGACCTCCTACGAGCAGTACTTC. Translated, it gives CASSTWQGTSYEQYF.

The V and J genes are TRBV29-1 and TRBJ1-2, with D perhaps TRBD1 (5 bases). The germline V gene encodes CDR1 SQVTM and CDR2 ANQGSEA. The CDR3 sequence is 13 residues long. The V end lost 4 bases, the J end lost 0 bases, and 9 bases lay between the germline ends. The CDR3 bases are TGCAGCGTTGGGGCCAGGGCTAACTATGGCTACACCTTC. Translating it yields CSVGARANYGYTF.

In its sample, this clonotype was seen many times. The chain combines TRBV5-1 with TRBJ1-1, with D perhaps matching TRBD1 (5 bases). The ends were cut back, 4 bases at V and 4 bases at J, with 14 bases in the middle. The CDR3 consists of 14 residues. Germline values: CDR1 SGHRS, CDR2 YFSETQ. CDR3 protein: CASSLGGEGTEAFF. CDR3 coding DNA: TGCGCCAGCAGCCTCGGGGGTGAGGGCACTGAAGCTTTCTTT.

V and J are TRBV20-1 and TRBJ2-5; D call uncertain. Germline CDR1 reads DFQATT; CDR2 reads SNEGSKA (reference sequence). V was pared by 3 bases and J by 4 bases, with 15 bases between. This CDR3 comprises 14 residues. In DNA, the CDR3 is TGCAGTGCTAGGGTTCCCCTGCTGGGAGAGACCCAGTACTTC. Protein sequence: CSARVPLLGETQYF.

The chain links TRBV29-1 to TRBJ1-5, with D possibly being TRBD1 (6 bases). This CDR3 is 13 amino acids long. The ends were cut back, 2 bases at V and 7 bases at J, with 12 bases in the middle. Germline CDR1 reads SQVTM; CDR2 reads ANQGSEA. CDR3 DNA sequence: TGCAGCGTTGAATCGGGGGCAGGACAGCCCCAGCATTTT. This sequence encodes CSVESGAGQPQHF.

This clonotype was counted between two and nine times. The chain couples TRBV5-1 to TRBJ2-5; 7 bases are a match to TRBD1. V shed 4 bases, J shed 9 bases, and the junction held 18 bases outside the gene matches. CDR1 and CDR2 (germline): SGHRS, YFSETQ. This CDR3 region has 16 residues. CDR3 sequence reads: CASSPITGASSWAQYF. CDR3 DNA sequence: TGCGCCAGCAGCCCGATCACAGGGGCTTCCAGTTGGGCCCAGTACTTC.